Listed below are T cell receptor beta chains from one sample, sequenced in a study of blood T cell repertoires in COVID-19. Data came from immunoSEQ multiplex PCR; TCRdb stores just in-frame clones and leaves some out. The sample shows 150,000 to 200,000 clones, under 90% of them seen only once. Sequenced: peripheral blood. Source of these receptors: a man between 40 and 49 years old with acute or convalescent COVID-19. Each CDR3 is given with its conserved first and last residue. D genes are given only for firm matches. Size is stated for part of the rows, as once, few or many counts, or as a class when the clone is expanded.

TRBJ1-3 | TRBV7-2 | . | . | TGTGCCAGCAGCTTAGGGCCAGTCCGTTCTGGAAACACCATATATTTT | CASSLGPVRSGNTIYF
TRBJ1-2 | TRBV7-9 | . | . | TGTGCCAGCAGCTTAGACGCCAGGCTCCGGATCTATGGCTACACCTTC | CASSLDARLRIYGYTF
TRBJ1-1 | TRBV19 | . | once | TGTGCCAGTACGGTGCGGGGCCGGTACACTGAAGCTTTCTTT | CASTVRGRYTEAFF
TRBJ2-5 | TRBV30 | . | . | TGTGCCTGGGCAGGGGTGGTTTTAGGGACCCAGTACTTC | CAWAGVVLGTQYF
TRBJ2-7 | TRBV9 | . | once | TGTGCCAGCAGCTCGACGGAGAACCCCTACGAGCAGTACTTC | CASSSTENPYEQYF
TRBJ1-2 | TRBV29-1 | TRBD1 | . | TGCAGCGCGACCCGGGACAGGAACTATGGCTACACCTTC | CSATRDRNYGYTF
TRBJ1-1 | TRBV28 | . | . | TGTGCCAGCACAGGGTACATGAACACTGAAGCTTTCTTT | CASTGYMNTEAFF
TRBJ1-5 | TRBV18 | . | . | TGTGCCAGCTCATCCACCGGGGGAGGGGGAATTCAGCCCCAGCATTTT | CASSSTGGGGIQPQHF
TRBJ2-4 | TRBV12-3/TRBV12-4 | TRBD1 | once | TGTGCCAGCACCTCGGGACAGGGAAACATTCAGTACTTC | CASTSGQGNIQYF
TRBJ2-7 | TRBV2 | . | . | TGTGCCAGCAGTGAAGCCCTTACCTACGAGCAGTACTTC | CASSEALTYEQYF
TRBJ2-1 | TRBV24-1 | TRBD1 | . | TGTGCCACCAGCTCGACAGGGGTTGCGTTCGATGAGCAGTTCTTC | CATSSTGVAFDEQFF
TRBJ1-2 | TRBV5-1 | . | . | TGCGCCAGCAAAAAGGACTCCGCTAACTATGGCTACACCTTC | CASKKDSANYGYTF
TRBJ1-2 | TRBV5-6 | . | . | TGTGCCAGCAGCTTCGGCCCGCGCGGTGAAAACTATGGCTACACCTTC | CASSFGPRGENYGYTF
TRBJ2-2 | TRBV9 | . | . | TGTGCCAGCAGCCCTACCAGGGGTCCGAACACCGGGGAGCTGTTTTTT | CASSPTRGPNTGELFF
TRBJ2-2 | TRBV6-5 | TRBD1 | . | TGTGCCAGCAGTACTAGACAGGGCTACACCGGGGAGCTGTTTTTT | CASSTRQGYTGELFF
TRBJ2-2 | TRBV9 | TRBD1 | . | TGTGCCAGCAGCTCACGGACAGGGGGTACCGGGGAGCTGTTTTTT | CASSSRTGGTGELFF
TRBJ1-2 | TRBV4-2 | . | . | TGTGCCAGCAGCCAAGTAGGGGGAAATGGCTACACCTTC | CASSQVGGNGYTF
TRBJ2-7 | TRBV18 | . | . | TGTGCCAGCTCACCTACCCCGGGATACGAGCAGTACTTC | CASSPTPGYEQYF
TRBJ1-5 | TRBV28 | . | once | TGTGCCAGCAGAGTCCTGGGGCTTAGCAATCAGCCCCAGCATTTT | CASRVLGLSNQPQHF
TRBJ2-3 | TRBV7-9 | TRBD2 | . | TGTGCCAGCAGCCGTAGACTAGCGGGGGGCCGAAATAGCACAGATACGCAGTATTTT | CASSRRLAGGRNSTDTQYF
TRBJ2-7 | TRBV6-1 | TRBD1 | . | TGTGCCAGCAGTGAAGGGATTCGACAGGGTGGCTACGAGCAGTACTTC | CASSEGIRQGGYEQYF
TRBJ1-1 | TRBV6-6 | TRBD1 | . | TGTGCCAGCAGTTACTCACAGGGGATGAACACTGAAGCTTTCTTT | CASSYSQGMNTEAFF
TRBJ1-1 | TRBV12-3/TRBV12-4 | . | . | TGTGCCAGCAGTTCTAACAGGGTAAGGGCTTTCTTT | CASSSNRVRAFF
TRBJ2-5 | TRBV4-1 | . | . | TGCGCCAGCAGCCAAGAAGGGGCACCGGGGGGCTGGGAGACCCAGTACTTC | CASSQEGAPGGWETQYF
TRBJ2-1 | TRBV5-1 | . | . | TGCGCCAGCAGCTTGGGCCCAACCGGGAGCTCCTACAATGAGCAGTTCTTC | CASSLGPTGSSYNEQFF
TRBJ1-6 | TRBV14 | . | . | TGTGCCAGCAGTCACAGGAACTCACCCCTCCACTTT | CASSHRNSPLHF
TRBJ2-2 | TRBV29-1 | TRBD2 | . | TGCAGCGTTGATCGGGGGGGGAACACCGGGGAGCTGTTTTTT | CSVDRGGNTGELFF
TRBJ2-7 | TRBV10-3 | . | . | TGTGCCATCAGCAAAGGGGGTCGCGCCCCCAGCGAGCAGTACTTC | CAISKGGRAPSEQYF
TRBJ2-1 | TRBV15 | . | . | TGTGCCACCAGCTTCAACCAGGGGGGTTTCAATGAGCAGTTCTTC | CATSFNQGGFNEQFF
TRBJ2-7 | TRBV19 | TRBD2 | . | TGTGCCAGTAGCATCCTAGCGGGGGCCTCCTACGAGCAGTACTTC | CASSILAGASYEQYF
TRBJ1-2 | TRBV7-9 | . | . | TGTGCCAGCAGGACCAGGGAAGCTGGCTACACCTTC | CASRTREAGYTF
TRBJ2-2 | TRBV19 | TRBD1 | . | TGTGCCAGTAGTAGGGGGACAGGCCTAGACACCGGGGAGCTGTTTTTT | CASSRGTGLDTGELFF
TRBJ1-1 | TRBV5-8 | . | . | TGTGCCAGCAGCTTGGACGCAGGGCTGAACACTGAAGCTTTCTTT | CASSLDAGLNTEAFF
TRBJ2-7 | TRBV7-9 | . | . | TGTGCCAGCAGCTTAGACAGGACCCCCTCCTACGAGCAGTACTTC | CASSLDRTPSYEQYF
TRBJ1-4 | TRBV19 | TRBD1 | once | TGTGCCACCAGCGCCTCAGGGGGCCGTTCGGAAAAACTGTTTTTT | CATSASGGRSEKLFF
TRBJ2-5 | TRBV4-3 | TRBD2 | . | TGCGCCAGCAGCCAAGGGACTAGCGGGGGGGCCGGGGAGACCCAGTACTTC | CASSQGTSGGAGETQYF
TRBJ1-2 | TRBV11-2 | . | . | TGTGCCAGCAGCTTAGCGGGGACTGGCGGCTACACCTTC | CASSLAGTGGYTF